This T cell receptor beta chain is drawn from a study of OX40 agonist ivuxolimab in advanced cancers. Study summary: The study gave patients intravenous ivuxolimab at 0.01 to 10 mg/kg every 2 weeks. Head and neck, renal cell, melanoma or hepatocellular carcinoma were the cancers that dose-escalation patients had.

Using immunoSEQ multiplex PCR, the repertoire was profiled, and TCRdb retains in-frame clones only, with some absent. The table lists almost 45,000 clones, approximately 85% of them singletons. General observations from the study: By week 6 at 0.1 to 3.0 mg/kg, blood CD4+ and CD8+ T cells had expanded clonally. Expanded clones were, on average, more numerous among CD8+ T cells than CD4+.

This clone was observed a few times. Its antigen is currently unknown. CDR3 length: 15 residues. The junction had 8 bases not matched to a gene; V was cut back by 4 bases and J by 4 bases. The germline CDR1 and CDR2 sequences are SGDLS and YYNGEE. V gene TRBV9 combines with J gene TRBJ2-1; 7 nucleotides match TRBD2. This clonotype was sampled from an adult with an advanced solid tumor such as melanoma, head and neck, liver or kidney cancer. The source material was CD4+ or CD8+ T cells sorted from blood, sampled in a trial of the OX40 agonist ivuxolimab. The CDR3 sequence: CASSPRWREYNEQFF. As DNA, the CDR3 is TGTGCCAGCAGCCCCCGCTGGCGGGAGTACAATGAGCAGTTCTTC.